This record covers a single T cell receptor beta chain. The record originates from a study of blood T cell repertoires in COVID-19. About the research overall: Spain, Italy and the United States supplied samples that represented acute and convalescent COVID-19.

This CDR3 comprises 15 residues. The junction had 12 bases not matched to a gene; V was cut back by 6 bases and J by 6 bases. Germline V gene sequence: CDR1 WSHSY, CDR2 SAAADI. The assay was immunoSEQ multiplex PCR, and TCRdb's table has in-frame clones only and misses some. The table shows about 160,000 clones, with around 83% occurring only once. Sequenced material: PBMCs or T cells enriched from blood (not recorded which). This sequence joins TRBV10-2 and TRBJ2-3, with 7 bases fitting TRBD1. This clonotype was obtained from a woman in her forties or fifties in a cohort exposed to, infected with or recovered from COVID-19 (not recorded which). Written as DNA, the CDR3 is TGCGCCAGCAGAATTTCGGGACAGTCCTCGGATACGCAGTATTTT. Translating it yields CASRISGQSSDTQYF.